The 27 T cell receptor beta chains below were found in one sample sequenced in a study of T cell responses to AZD1222 COVID-19 vaccine. Profiling relied on immunoSEQ multiplex PCR, and the TCRdb table lists in-frame clones only, not all of them. The repertoire holds 84,000 or so clones, with about 90% as singletons. The source was peripheral blood, collected on day 0 of AZD1222 vaccination. These receptors were obtained from an adult in good health.

The chain combines TRBV27 with TRBJ2-7; TRBD2 matches at 10 bases. The CDR3 is 15 amino acids. Per the germline V gene, CDR1 is MNHEY and CDR2 is SMNVEV (reference sequence). V lost 5 bases, J lost 2 bases, and 6 bases stayed unmatched. CDR3 in amino acids: CASSPGLAETYEQYF. The CDR3 coding sequence is TGTGCCAGCAGTCCTGGACTAGCGGAAACCTACGAGCAGTACTTC.

The gene calls are TRBV7-8 and TRBJ2-2, with TRBD1 matching over 8 bases. V lost 3 bases and J lost 4; bases outside the gene matches: 13. Germline CDR1 and CDR2: SGHVS and FQNEAQ. The length of the CDR3 is 18 residues. CDR3 in DNA: TGTGCCAGCAGCTTGAGGACAGGGATCTTAGCGAGCACCGGGGAGCTGTTTTTT. It encodes CASSLRTGILASTGELFF.

The V call is TRBV3-1 (or the pseudogene TRBV3-2), the J call TRBJ2-1, with D possibly TRBD2 on 5 matching bases. Trimming cost V 1 base and J 8 bases, with 15 bases left between them. The CDR3 length is 15 residues. Germline loops: CDR1 LGHDT, CDR2 YNNKEL (reference sequence). CDR3 in amino acids: CASSQGRNLGDEQFF. The CDR3 bases are TGTGCCAGCAGCCAAGGGCGTAATCTCGGGGATGAGCAGTTCTTC.

For the CDR3, the DNA is TGTGCCAGCAGCGCTAGACCTAGCACAGATACGCAGTATTTT. Protein product: CASSARPSTDTQYF. The J gene is TRBJ2-3, the V gene TRBV9; D not certain. The V end was cut by 3 bases, the J end by 0 bases, with 8 bases between. The CDR3 covers 14 residues. Germline values: CDR1 SGDLS, CDR2 YYNGEE.

The chain couples TRBV20-1 to TRBJ2-1, with D possibly being TRBD2 (7 bases). The V end lost 6 bases, the J end lost 9 bases, and 12 bases lay between the germline ends. Germline CDR1 reads DFQATT; CDR2 reads SNEGSKA (reference sequence). The CDR3 consists of 11 residues. CDR3 coding DNA: TGCAGTGCCCAGAGGGGGGGTGAGCAGTTCTTC. This encodes CSAQRGGEQFF.

This chain connects TRBV6-5 to TRBJ2-2; D not certain. Deletions cut 6 bases from V and 0 bases from J, with 8 bases between. The CDR3 contains 14 residues. The germline V gene encodes CDR1 MNHEY and CDR2 SVGAGI. The CDR3 loop reads CASRRTANTGELFF. CDR3 bases: TGTGCCAGCAGGAGGACGGCGAACACCGGGGAGCTGTTTTTT.

This sequence joins TRBV7-9 and TRBJ1-4; no definite D call. The CDR3 has 15 residues. With 3 bases removed from V and 2 bases from J, the gap between germline ends came to 10 bases. From germline, CDR1 is SEHNR and CDR2 FQNEAQ (reference sequence). The CDR3 spells CASSFSAATNEKLFF. CDR3 bases: TGTGCCAGCAGCTTCTCGGCGGCCACTAATGAAAAACTGTTTTTT.

There are many counts of this clone. The rearrangement links TRBV7-2 to TRBJ1-1; D possibly corresponds to TRBD1 (6 bases). Germline lookup yields CDR1 SGHTA and CDR2 FQGNSA. The CDR3 extends over 16 amino acids. Trimming took off 1 base at V and 2 bases at J, with 14 bases between the two ends. CDR3 in amino acids: CASSLEAGGFNTEAFF. The DNA for the CDR3 is TGTGCCAGCAGCTTAGAGGCTGGGGGCTTCAACACTGAAGCTTTCTTT. The full variable domain, completed using reference TRBV7-2 and TRBJ1-1, is GAGVSQSPSNKVTEKGKDVELRCDPISGHTALYWYRQSLGQGLEFLIYFQGNSAPDKSGLPSDRFSAERTGGSVSTLTIQRTQQEDSAVYLCASSLEAGGFNTEAFFGQGTRLTVV.

The rearrangement uses TRBV10-3 and TRBJ2-5, with 7 positions matching TRBD1. The CDR3 consists of 13 residues. In germline, CDR1 is ENHRY, CDR2 SYGVKD. V trimming: 7 bases; J trimming: 1 base; junction bases outside the gene matches: 3. CDR3 in amino acids: CAITRDSQETQYF. In nucleotides, the CDR3 is TGTGCCATCACTAGGGACAGCCAAGAGACCCAGTACTTC.

This clone has just a few counts. The chain couples TRBV6-5 to TRBJ2-7; the D gene could be TRBD1 or TRBD2 (5 bases each). The CDR3 has 13 residues. V lost 11 bases, J lost 2 bases, and 16 bases lay in between. Germline CDR1 MNHEY, CDR2 SVGAGI. CDR3 region: CALGKGTPYEQYF. CDR3 in DNA: TGTGCCCTAGGGAAGGGGACCCCCTACGAGCAGTACTTC.

The chain links TRBV7-9 to TRBJ2-3, with TRBD2 matching over 9 bases. The ends lost 3 bases at V and 3 bases at J; junction bases unmatched: 7. CDR1 and CDR2 (germline): SEHNR, FQNEAQ (reference sequence). The CDR3 is made up of 16 amino acids. CDR3 sequence (DNA): TGTGCCAGCAGCTTCCGACTAGCGGCAGGGACAGATACGCAGTATTTT. It encodes CASSFRLAAGTDTQYF.

The chain uses TRBV10-2 and TRBJ1-2; D possibly corresponds to TRBD1 (5 bases). Germline-derived CDR1 and CDR2 are WSHSY and SAAADI. Trimming took off 2 bases at V and 8 bases at J, with 15 bases between the two ends. CDR3 size: 14 residues. The CDR3 here is CASSEGAVSGGYTF. CDR3 in DNA: TGCGCCAGCAGTGAGGGGGCCGTATCGGGCGGCTACACCTTC.

The V gene is TRBV12-3 or TRBV12-4, the J gene TRBJ1-1, with unresolved D. This CDR3 comprises 13 residues. V lost 1 base, J lost 2 bases, and 5 bases lay in between. CDR3 bases: TGTGCCAGCAGTTTAGACGGTAACACTGAAGCTTTCTTT. Its translation is CASSLDGNTEAFF.

In its sample, this clone was seen a few times. V and J are TRBV7-8 and TRBJ1-5; D is unclear. The ends were cut back, 2 bases at V and 3 bases at J, with 14 bases in the middle. This CDR3 contains 16 residues. Germline V gene lookup returns CDR1 SGHVS and CDR2 FQNEAQ. In nucleotides, the CDR3 is TGTGCCAGCAGCTTATACCTAGGGAGTGACAATCAGCCCCAGCATTTT. Its translation is CASSLYLGSDNQPQHF. The full variable domain, rest sourced from reference TRBV7-8 and TRBJ1-5, is GAGVSQSPRYKVAKRGQDVALRCDPISGHVSLFWYQQALGQGPEFLTYFQNEAQLDKSGLPSDRFFAERPEGSVSTLKIQRTQQEDSAVYLCASSLYLGSDNQPQHFGDGTRLSIL.

The chain combines TRBV5-1 with TRBJ2-2; 11 bases are shared with TRBD1. CDR3 size: 17 residues. Germline trimming cut 2 bases from V and 7 bases from J; bases unmatched to any gene: 10. Germline-derived CDR1 and CDR2 are SGHRS and YFSETQ. The CDR3 loop reads CASSFRTGGDFSGELFF. CDR3 nucleotides: TGCGCCAGCAGCTTTCGGACAGGGGGCGATTTTAGCGGGGAGCTGTTTTTT.

The gene calls are TRBV6-5 and TRBJ2-5, with TRBD2 matching 13 bases. The trim removed 6 bases at V and 3 bases at J, leaving 4 bases unmatched. Germline CDR1 is MNHEY and CDR2 is SVGAGI. This CDR3 has 15 amino acids. CDR3 nucleotides: TGTGCCAGCAGCATCGGGACTAGCGGGGAAGAGACCCAGTACTTC. Translating it yields CASSIGTSGEETQYF.

The chain couples TRBV11-2 to TRBJ1-4; the D gene is possibly TRBD1 (5 bases). Germline lookup yields CDR1 SGHAT and CDR2 FQNNGV. V gave up 2 bases and J gave up 13 bases, with 20 bases separating them. This CDR3 region has 15 residues. CDR3 loop: CASSLRGRNAEGLFF. CDR3 in DNA: TGTGCCAGCAGCTTAAGGGGCCGTAACGCGGAGGGACTGTTTTTT.

This chain's CDR3 is CASSSTGGGEKLFF. CDR3 nucleotides: TGCGCCAGCAGCTCCACAGGGGGCGGTGAAAAACTGTTTTTT. This chain joins TRBV5-1 and TRBJ1-4; 9 bases fit TRBD1. Trimming cost V 3 bases and J 7 bases; bases outside gene matches: 4. Germline V gives CDR1 SGHRS, CDR2 YFSETQ. The CDR3 covers 14 residues.

The chain uses TRBV24-1 and TRBJ2-2; TRBD1 matches 9 bases. Trimming cost V 5 bases and J 7 bases; bases outside gene matches: 13. CDR3 length: 17 amino acids. CDR1 and CDR2 from the germline V gene are KGHDR and SFDVKD. The DNA for the CDR3 is TGTGCCACCAGTGCAACAGGGGGCTTAAAGGTCGGCGGGGAGCTGTTTTTT. This gives the protein CATSATGGLKVGGELFF.

The chain has TRBV29-1 and TRBJ1-6, with TRBD1 matching over 8 bases. Trimming removed 7 bases from V and 7 bases from J; junction bases left unmatched: 6. The germline gives CDR1 SQVTM, CDR2 ANQGSEA. This CDR3 comprises 13 residues. This CDR3 reads CSAGQGRNSPLHF. The CDR3 coding sequence is TGCAGCGCTGGACAGGGTCGAAATTCACCCCTCCACTTT.

The rearrangement links TRBV5-1 to TRBJ2-3; no clear D. V lost 0 bases, J lost 0 bases, and 8 bases lay in between. The CDR3 has 15 amino acids. Germline values: CDR1 SGHRS, CDR2 YFSETQ. The CDR3, as DNA: TGCGCCAGCAGCTTGGCCCCGTCCAGCACAGATACGCAGTATTTT. It codes for CASSLAPSSTDTQYF.

The chain couples TRBV7-3 to TRBJ2-1, with a weak D call TRBD2 (5 bases). CDR3 length: 12 residues. V was pared by 5 bases and J by 9 bases, with 11 bases between. Germline V lookup: CDR1 SGHTA, CDR2 FQGTGA. CDR3 region: CASSIGGTEQFF. For the CDR3, the DNA is TGTGCCAGCAGCATAGGAGGCACTGAGCAGTTCTTC.

V and J are TRBV6-5 and TRBJ2-1; 10 bases agree with TRBD2. CDR1 is MNHEY and CDR2 is SVGAGI in the germline V gene. CDR3 size: 14 residues. With 7 bases clipped from V and 10 bases from J, the junction kept 10 bases outside the gene matches. In DNA form, the CDR3 reads TGTGCCAGCAAAGCGGGGGGGGTAGATAGCGAGCAGTTCTTC. Protein product: CASKAGGVDSEQFF.

The chain couples TRBV5-4 to TRBJ1-4; TRBD1 agrees at 9 bases. Germline trimming cut 4 bases from V and 0 bases from J; bases unmatched to any gene: 4. There are 16 residues in the CDR3. Per germline, CDR1 SGHNT and CDR2 YYREEE (reference sequence). The CDR3 DNA reads TGTGCCAGCAGCGCGGGACAGGGTGCAACTAATGAAAAACTGTTTTTT. Amino acids: CASSAGQGATNEKLFF.

This clone showed up just once. The chain couples TRBV27 to TRBJ2-7, with TRBD1 matching 7 bases. The CDR3 runs 15 residues. Trimming at V came to 0 bases and at J to 2 bases, leaving 4 bases not matched to a gene. Germline CDR1 is MNHEY and CDR2 is SMNVEV (reference sequence). Here the CDR3 reads CASSLSGGAPYEQYF. The CDR3 DNA reads as TGTGCCAGCAGTTTATCAGGGGGCGCCCCCTACGAGCAGTACTTC.

The rearrangement links TRBV7-9 to TRBJ2-5, with 9 bases lining up with TRBD2. CDR1 and CDR2 from the germline V gene are SEHNR and FQNEAQ (reference sequence). The trim removed 1 base at V and 5 bases at J, leaving 11 bases unmatched. This CDR3 has 17 residues. CDR3 loop: CASSLVGQREVLETQYF. Here the CDR3 DNA reads TGTGCCAGCAGCTTAGTCGGCCAGCGGGAGGTGTTGGAGACCCAGTACTTC.

This sequence joins TRBV6-6 and TRBJ1-4; unclear D gene. The CDR3 length is 11 residues. Germline V CDR1 and CDR2: MNHNY, SVGAGI (reference sequence). The ends were cut back, 2 bases at V and 7 bases at J, with 2 bases in the middle. CDR3 in amino acids: CASSYGEKLFF. The CDR3 region has the DNA TGTGCCAGCAGTTACGGTGAAAAACTGTTTTTT.